The clone carrying this T cell receptor beta chain was observed once. Trimming cost V 4 bases and J 1 base; bases outside gene matches: 7. The CDR3 has 15 residues. Germline V gene sequence: CDR1 MGHDK, CDR2 SYGVNS. The sample belongs to a study of CD8+ T cells in alopecia areata. After isolation, RNA underwent reverse transcription to generate cDNA as the sequencing template. Method: immunoSEQ multiplex PCR; TCRdb's copy keeps in-frame clones and lacks some. Of 200,000 to 250,000 clones listed, about 57% were seen once; the top ten hold about 1.4%. Treatment described: oral pan-JAK inhibitor, 5-10 mg twice daily.

The origin of this receptor is a human donor with alopecia areata. The specimen was CD4+ T cells sorted from blood, collected at week 4, from a patient treated with tofacitinib. V and J are TRBV25-1 and TRBJ2-7, with 7 bases identical to TRBD1. CDR3 coding DNA: TGTGCCAGCAGTGCGGGACAGTCCTTTTCCTACGAGCAGTACTTC. The encoded protein is CASSAGQSFSYEQYF.